The sequence of this T cell receptor beta chain was determined in a study of cytomegalovirus exposure and HLA in healthy donors. Findings and caveats of the study: The HLA-A and HLA-B alleles of most subjects were reportedly predicted accurately from TCR beta sequences. The classifier reportedly diagnosed cytomegalovirus status with high sensitivity and specificity.

Concerning this clone: What it binds is unknown.

V lost 3 bases, J lost 0 bases, and 7 bases stayed unmatched. The CDR3 length is 16 residues. The germline V gene has CDR1 LGHNA and CDR2 YSLEER. The PCR made use of 60 Vbeta and 13 Jbeta primers. As originally analysed: It was a later analysis that counted around 85 million unique TCR beta chains, of which 8.5 million to 12 million were shared. The method was immunoSEQ multiplex PCR; TCRdb's version includes in-frame clones alone and lacks a portion of them. The V and J calls and clone size are taken from that table; D and trimming were inferred from the DNA. The table records approximately 160,000 clones, approximately 77% of them present only once.

This receptor was identified in a male donor in good health and CMV-seropositive. This chain joins TRBV4-3 and TRBJ1-1, with TRBD1 matching 7 bases. The sample taken for sequencing was PBMCs. CDR3 nucleotides: TGCGCCAGCAGCCATGTTCCCGGGACAGTGAACACTGAAGCTTTCTTT. Residues: CASSHVPGTVNTEAFF.